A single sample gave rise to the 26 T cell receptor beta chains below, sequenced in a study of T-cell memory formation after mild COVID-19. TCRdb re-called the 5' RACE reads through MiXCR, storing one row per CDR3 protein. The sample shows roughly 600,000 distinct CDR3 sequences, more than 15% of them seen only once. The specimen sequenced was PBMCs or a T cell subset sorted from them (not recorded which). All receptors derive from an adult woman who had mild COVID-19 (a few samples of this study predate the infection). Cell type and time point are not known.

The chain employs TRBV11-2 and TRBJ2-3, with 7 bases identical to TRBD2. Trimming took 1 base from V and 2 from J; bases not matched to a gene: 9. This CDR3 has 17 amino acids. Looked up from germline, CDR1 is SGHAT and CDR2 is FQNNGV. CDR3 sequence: CASSLARGLRITDTQYF. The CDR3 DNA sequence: TGTGCCAGCAGCTTAGCCCGGGGACTAAGGATCACAGATACGCAGTATTTT.

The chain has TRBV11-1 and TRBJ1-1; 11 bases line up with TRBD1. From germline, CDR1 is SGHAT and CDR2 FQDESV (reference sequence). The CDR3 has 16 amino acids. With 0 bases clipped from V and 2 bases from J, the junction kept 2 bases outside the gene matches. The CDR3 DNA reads TGTGCCAGCAGCTTAGCTGGGACAGGGGGTAACACTGAAGCTTTCTTT. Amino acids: CASSLAGTGGNTEAFF.

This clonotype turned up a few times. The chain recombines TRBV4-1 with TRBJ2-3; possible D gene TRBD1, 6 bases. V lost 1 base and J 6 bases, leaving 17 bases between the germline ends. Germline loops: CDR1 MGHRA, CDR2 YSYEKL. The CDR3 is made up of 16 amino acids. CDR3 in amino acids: CASSQVGRRRGDTQYF. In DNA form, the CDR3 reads TGCGCCAGCAGCCAAGTCGGTCGACGCAGGGGCGATACGCAGTATTTT.

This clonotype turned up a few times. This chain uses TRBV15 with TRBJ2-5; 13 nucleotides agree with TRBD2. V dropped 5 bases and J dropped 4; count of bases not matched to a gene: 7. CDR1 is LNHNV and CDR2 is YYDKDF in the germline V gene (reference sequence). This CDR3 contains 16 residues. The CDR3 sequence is CATSGAGLAGPETQYF. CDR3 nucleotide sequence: TGTGCCACCAGCGGAGCGGGACTAGCGGGGCCAGAGACCCAGTACTTC.

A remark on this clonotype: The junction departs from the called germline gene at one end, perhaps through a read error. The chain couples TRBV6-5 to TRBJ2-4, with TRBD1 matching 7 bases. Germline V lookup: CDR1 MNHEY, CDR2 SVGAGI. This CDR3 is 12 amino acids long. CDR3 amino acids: CASSSHGQVSVF. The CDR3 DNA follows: TGTGCCAGCAGTTCACATGGACAGGTCTCCGTCTTC.

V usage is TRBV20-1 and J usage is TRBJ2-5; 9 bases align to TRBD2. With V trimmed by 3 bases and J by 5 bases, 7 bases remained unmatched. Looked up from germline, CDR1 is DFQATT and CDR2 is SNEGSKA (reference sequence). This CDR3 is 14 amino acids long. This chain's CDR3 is CSASIAGVGETQYF. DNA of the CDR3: TGCAGTGCTAGTATAGCGGGGGTCGGGGAGACCCAGTACTTC.

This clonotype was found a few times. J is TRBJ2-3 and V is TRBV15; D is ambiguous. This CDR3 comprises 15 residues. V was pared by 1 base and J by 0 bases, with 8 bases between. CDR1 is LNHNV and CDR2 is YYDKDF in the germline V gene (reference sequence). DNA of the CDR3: TGTGCCACCAGCAGAGGCTTGGACAGCACAGATACGCAGTATTTT. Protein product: CATSRGLDSTDTQYF.

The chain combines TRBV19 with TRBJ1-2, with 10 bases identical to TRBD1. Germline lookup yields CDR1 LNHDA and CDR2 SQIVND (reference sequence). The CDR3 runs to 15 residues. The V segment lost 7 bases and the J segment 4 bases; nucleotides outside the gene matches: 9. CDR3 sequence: CASNPGTGAFYGYTF. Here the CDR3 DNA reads TGTGCCAGTAATCCCGGGACAGGGGCATTCTATGGCTACACCTTC.

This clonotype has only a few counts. CDR3 DNA sequence: TGTGCCAGCAGCTTAGCCCGGGACAGTGTTCTGAACACTGAAGCTTTCTTT. This translates into CASSLARDSVLNTEAFF. The chain couples TRBV11-2 to TRBJ1-1, with 7 bases aligning to TRBD1. V trimming: 1 base; J trimming: 0 bases; junction bases outside the gene matches: 8. Germline assignment: CDR1 SGHAT and CDR2 FQNNGV. This CDR3 has 17 amino acids.

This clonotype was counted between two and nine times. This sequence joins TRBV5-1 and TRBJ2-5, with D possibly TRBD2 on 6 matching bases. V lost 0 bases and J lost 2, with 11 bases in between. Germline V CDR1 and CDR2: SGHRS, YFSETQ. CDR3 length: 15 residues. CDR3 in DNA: TGCGCCAGCAGCTTGGCGGCTAGCGAACAAGAGACCCAGTACTTC. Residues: CASSLAASEQETQYF.

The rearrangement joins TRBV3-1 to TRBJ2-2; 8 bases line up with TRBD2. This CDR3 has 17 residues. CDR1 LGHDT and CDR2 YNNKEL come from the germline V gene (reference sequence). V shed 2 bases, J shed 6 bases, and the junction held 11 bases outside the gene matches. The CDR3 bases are TGTGCCAGCAGCCAACCCCAACTAGCGGCTCTTGCCGGGGAGCTGTTTTTT. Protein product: CASSQPQLAALAGELFF.

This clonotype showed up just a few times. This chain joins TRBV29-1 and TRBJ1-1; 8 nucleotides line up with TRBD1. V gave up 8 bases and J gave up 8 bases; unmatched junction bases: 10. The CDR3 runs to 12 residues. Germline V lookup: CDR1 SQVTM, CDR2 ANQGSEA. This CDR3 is CSSSDRGREAFF. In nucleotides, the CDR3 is TGCAGCTCATCCGACAGGGGTCGGGAAGCTTTCTTT.

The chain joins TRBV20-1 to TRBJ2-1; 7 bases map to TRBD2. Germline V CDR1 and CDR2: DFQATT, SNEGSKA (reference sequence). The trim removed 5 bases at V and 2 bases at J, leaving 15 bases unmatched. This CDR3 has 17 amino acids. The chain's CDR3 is CSAGGDEFFTPYNEQFF. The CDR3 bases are TGCAGTGCTGGGGGGGATGAATTCTTCACACCCTACAATGAGCAGTTCTTC.

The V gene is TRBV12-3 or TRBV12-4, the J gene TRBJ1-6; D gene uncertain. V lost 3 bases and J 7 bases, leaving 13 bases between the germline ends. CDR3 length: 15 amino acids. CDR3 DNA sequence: TGTGCCAGCAGTTTTGGTGGGGTGGGGAATTCACCCCTCCACTTT. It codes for CASSFGGVGNSPLHF.

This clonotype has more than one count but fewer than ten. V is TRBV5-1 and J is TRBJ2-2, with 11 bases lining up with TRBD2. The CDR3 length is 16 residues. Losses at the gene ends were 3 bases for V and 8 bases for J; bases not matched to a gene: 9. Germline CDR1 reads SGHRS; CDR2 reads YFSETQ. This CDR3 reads CASSSELAGATGELFF. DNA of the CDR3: TGCGCCAGCAGCTCGGAACTAGCGGGAGCAACTGGGGAGCTGTTTTTT.

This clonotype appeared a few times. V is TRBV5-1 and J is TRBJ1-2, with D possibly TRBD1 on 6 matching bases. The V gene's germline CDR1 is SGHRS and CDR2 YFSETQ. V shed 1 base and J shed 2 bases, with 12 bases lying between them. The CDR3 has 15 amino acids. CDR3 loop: CASSLIGQPNYGYTF. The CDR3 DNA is TGCGCCAGCAGCTTGATAGGACAGCCCAACTATGGCTACACCTTC. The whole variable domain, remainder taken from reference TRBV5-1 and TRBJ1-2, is KAGVTQTPRYLIKTRGQQVTLSCSPISGHRSVSWYQQTPGQGLQFLFEYFSETQRNKGNFPGRFSGRQFSNSRSEMNVSTLELGDSALYLCASSLIGQPNYGYTFGSGTRLTVV.

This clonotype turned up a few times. The CDR3 region is CASRSTGGTEQYF. The CDR3 nucleotides are TGTGCCAGCAGATCGACAGGGGGGACGGAGCAGTACTTC. The chain joins TRBV6-5 to TRBJ2-7; TRBD1 agrees at 9 bases. Per germline, CDR1 MNHEY and CDR2 SVGAGI. V dropped 6 bases and J dropped 7; count of bases not matched to a gene: 7. CDR3 length: 13 amino acids.

The CDR3 DNA sequence: TGTGCCAGCAGGGGGACAGGGAGTTTCCCCCTCCACTTT. Amino acids: CASRGTGSFPLHF. The V and J genes are TRBV2 and TRBJ1-6; 9 nucleotides align to TRBD1. Losses at the gene ends were 6 bases for V and 13 bases for J; bases not matched to a gene: 7. The CDR3 runs 13 residues. Germline CDR1 SNHLY, CDR2 FYNNEI.

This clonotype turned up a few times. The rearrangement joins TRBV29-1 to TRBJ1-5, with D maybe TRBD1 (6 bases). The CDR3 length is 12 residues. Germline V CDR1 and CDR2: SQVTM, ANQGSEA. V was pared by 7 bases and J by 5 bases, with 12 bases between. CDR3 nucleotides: TGCAGCGCGGGACATGGTTATCAGCCCCAGCATTTT. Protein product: CSAGHGYQPQHF.

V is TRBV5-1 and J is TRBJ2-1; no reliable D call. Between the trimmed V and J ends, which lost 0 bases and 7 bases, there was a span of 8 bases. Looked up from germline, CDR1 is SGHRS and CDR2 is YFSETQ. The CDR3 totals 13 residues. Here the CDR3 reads CASSLEQINEQFF. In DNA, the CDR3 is TGCGCCAGCAGCTTGGAACAGATTAATGAGCAGTTCTTC.

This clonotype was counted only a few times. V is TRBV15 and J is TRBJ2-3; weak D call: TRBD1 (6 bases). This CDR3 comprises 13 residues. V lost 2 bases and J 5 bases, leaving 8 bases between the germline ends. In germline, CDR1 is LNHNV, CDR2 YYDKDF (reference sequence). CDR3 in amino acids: CATSRRQEDTQYF. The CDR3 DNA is TGTGCCACCAGCAGAAGACAGGAAGATACGCAGTATTTT.

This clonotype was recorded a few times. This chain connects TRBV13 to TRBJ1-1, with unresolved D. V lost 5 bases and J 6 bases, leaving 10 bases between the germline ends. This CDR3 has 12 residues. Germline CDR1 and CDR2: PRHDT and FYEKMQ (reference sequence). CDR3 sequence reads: CASSPERAEAFF. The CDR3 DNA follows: TGTGCCAGCAGCCCCGAAAGAGCTGAAGCTTTCTTT.

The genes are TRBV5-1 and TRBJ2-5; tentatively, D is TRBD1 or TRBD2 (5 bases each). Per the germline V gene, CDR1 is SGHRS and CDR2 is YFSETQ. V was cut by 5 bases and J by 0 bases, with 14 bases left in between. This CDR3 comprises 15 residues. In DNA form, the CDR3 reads TGCGCCAGCAGACGAGGGACCCTGTACCAAGAGACCCAGTACTTC. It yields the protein CASRRGTLYQETQYF.

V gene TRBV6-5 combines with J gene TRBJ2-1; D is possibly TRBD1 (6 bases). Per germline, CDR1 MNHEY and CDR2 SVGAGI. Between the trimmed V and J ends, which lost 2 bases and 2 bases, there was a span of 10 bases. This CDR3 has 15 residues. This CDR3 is CASSYEDSTYNEQFF. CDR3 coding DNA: TGTGCCAGCAGTTACGAGGACAGCACCTACAATGAGCAGTTCTTC.

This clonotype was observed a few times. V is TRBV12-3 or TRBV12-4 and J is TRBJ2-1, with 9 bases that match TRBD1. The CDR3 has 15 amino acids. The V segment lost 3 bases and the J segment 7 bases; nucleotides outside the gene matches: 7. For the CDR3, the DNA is TGTGCCAGCAGTTTCGTAGTGGACAGGGGAAATGAGCAGTTCTTC. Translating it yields CASSFVVDRGNEQFF.

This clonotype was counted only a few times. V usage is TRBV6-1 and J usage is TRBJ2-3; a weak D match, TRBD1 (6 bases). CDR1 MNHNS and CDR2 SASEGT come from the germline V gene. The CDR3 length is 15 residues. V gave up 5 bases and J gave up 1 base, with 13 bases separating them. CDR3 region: CASSKQGRGTDTQYF. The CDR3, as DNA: TGTGCCAGCAGTAAACAGGGTCGGGGCACAGATACGCAGTATTTT.